This note documents a single TCR beta chain sequence. Its target is unknown. These data come from a study of beta chain features in type 1 diabetes. Isolated RNA was reverse transcribed in full, so expressed TCRB transcripts were sequenced. TCRdb keeps only in-frame clones here, not all; method: immunoSEQ multiplex PCR. The repertoire includes 150,000 to 200,000 clones, almost 65% of them detected once, and 0.08% to 0.1% sits in the top ten. Study-level results: The similarity of naive, central memory and Treg TCRB repertoires appeared greater among patients than among healthy donors. In every one of the four CD4+ subsets, TCRB CDR3s were moderately but significantly shorter in Type 1 diabetes patients. High TCR expression in some cells could lead to their over-representation in cDNA sequencing. No resolution was reached here on whether HLA type influences TCRB rearrangement.

Germline V lookup: CDR1 KGHSH, CDR2 LQKENI. The length of the CDR3 is 15 residues. V dropped 6 bases and J dropped 4; count of bases not matched to a gene: 9. The origin of this receptor is a man aged 30 to 45 with type 1 diabetes. This chain links TRBV18 with TRBJ1-1, with 9 bases that match TRBD1. Sequenced sample: naive CD4+ T cells from blood. CDR3: CASSPGQGIATEAFF. DNA for the CDR3: TGTGCCAGCTCGCCGGGACAGGGCATAGCCACTGAAGCTTTCTTT.